This T cell receptor beta chain was captured by sequencing in a study of T cell changes during pregnancy in multiple sclerosis. Some clones are missing from TCRdb's copy, which holds only in-frame ones; the method was immunoSEQ multiplex PCR. The profile covers about 81,000 clones, with just over 90% appearing a single time and 1.3% to 1.5% taken by the ten largest. There are 16 residues in the CDR3. Germline loops: CDR1 MGHRA, CDR2 YSYEKL. J was trimmed by 0 bases and V by 0 bases; bases with no gene match: 5. V usage is TRBV4-1 and J usage is TRBJ2-7, with 7 nucleotides matching TRBD1. The material sequenced was peripheral blood, taken in the third trimester of pregnancy. The clonotype comes from a female donor in good health, enrolled as a control in a pregnancy study. The CDR3, as DNA: TGCGCCAGCAGCCAAGATTACGGACAGGACTCCTACGAGCAGTACTTC. Its protein is CASSQDYGQDSYEQYF.